What follows are 9 T cell receptor beta chains derived from one specimen sequenced in a study of cytomegalovirus exposure and HLA in healthy donors. PCR primers comprised 60 Vbeta and 13 Jbeta primers. The data were produced by immunoSEQ multiplex PCR, yet TCRdb's version contains in-frame clones alone and is incomplete. The sample holds about 53,000 clones. Material for sequencing was PBMCs. These receptors originate from a man aged 18 to 30 in good health and CMV-seropositive.

V is TRBV13 and J is TRBJ1-1; D gene uncertain. This CDR3 is built from 15 residues. The germline V gene has CDR1 PRHDT and CDR2 FYEKMQ (reference sequence). Deletions cut 5 bases from V and 0 bases from J, with 13 bases between. Here the CDR3 reads CASSAPSLVNTEAFF. CDR3 sequence (DNA): TGTGCCAGCAGCGCGCCCAGCCTAGTGAACACTGAAGCTTTCTTT.

The chain has TRBV28 and TRBJ1-1; maybe TRBD1 (5 bases). The CDR3 covers 14 residues. Trimming shortened V by 6 bases and J by 2 bases, and 13 bases separated the two germline ends. The germline gives CDR1 MDHEN, CDR2 SYDVKM. CDR3 DNA sequence: TGTGCCAGCAGCCGGGGGGGGGTAAACACTGAAGCTTTCTTT. Translating gives CASSRGGVNTEAFF.

V and J are TRBV21-1 and TRBJ2-4; the D call of TRBD1 is as the table states it, not checked on the DNA. TRBV21-1 is described as a pseudogene. The CDR3 has 17 amino acids. Here the CDR3 reads CASSKARGRGDKNIQYF. As DNA, the CDR3 is TGTGCCAGCAGCAAAGCGCGAGGCAGGGGGGACAAAAACATTCAGTACTTC.

The chain combines TRBV10-1 with TRBJ1-1, with TRBD1 matching over 8 bases. V was pared by 0 bases and J by 5 bases, with 8 bases of the junction left unmatched. Germline V gene lookup returns CDR1 WNHNN and CDR2 SYGVQD (reference sequence). CDR3 length: 16 amino acids. The CDR3 region has the DNA TGCGCCAGCAGTGAGTCGAAAGCAGGGGGCAGGACTGAAGCTTTCTTT. Translated: CASSESKAGGRTEAFF.

This rearrangement joins TRBV5-1 to TRBJ2-7, with 7 bases aligning to TRBD1. V was clipped by 3 bases and J by 2 bases; unmatched bases: 8. CDR3 length equals 15 residues. Germline CDR1 SGHRS, CDR2 YFSETQ. Here the CDR3 DNA reads TGCGCCAGCAGCTCAACCGGGACAGCACCCTACGAGCAGTACTTC. It yields the protein CASSSTGTAPYEQYF.

V is TRBV9 and J is TRBJ2-5; D might be TRBD2 (6 bases). Trimming cost V 3 bases and J 5 bases, with 14 bases left between them. The germline V gene has CDR1 SGDLS and CDR2 YYNGEE. This CDR3 region has 14 residues. DNA of the CDR3: TGTGCCAGCAGCGGGAGGGATCAAGGGGAGACCCAGTACTTC. Amino acid sequence: CASSGRDQGETQYF. Combining the CDR3 with reference TRBV9 and TRBJ2-5 gives the whole variable domain DSGVTQTPKHLITATGQRVTLRCSPRSGDLSVYWYQQSLDQGLQFLIQYYNGEERAKGNILERFSAQQFPDLHSELNLSSLELGDSALYFCASSGRDQGETQYFGPGTRLLVL.

The V gene is TRBV5-6, the J gene TRBJ1-2; TRBD1 agrees at 7 bases. CDR1 and CDR2 from the germline V gene are SGHDT and YYEEEE. The CDR3 contains 13 residues. Trimming took 4 bases from V and 2 from J; bases not matched to a gene: 2. Here the CDR3 DNA reads TGTGCCAGCAGCGCGGGACAGAACTATGGCTACACCTTC. As protein: CASSAGQNYGYTF.

The genes are TRBV6-1 and TRBJ1-1; perhaps TRBD1 as D (6 bases). The CDR3 totals 13 residues. V gave up 1 base and J gave up 7 bases, with 10 bases separating them. The germline V gene encodes CDR1 MNHNS and CDR2 SASEGT. In DNA form, the CDR3 reads TGTGCCAGCAGTGAAGACAGGGAATATGAAGCTTTCTTT. Translated, it gives CASSEDREYEAFF.

The chain has TRBV4-1 and TRBJ2-3; 12 bases match TRBD2. This CDR3 spans 17 amino acids. The germline CDR1 and CDR2 sequences are MGHRA and YSYEKL. With 4 bases clipped from V and 1 base from J, the junction kept 6 bases outside the gene matches. The chain's CDR3 is CASSLAGLAGRTDTQYF. In DNA form, the CDR3 reads TGCGCCAGCAGCCTTGCAGGACTAGCGGGACGCACAGATACGCAGTATTTT.